The entry below describes one TCR beta chain. The antigen this receptor binds is unknown. Per-base qualities were not stored, and no clone one base away is much larger. The entry originates in a study of cytomegalovirus exposure and HLA in healthy donors (dated by TCRdb to 2017 to 2019). Background on the whole study: According to an earlier analysis of 550 to 700 of the donors, about 179 million T cells yielded 95 million to 140 million unique TCR beta sequences and around 300 Gb of sequence data. About 330 gigabases of sequencing data and around 85 million unique TCR sequences made up an early release that covered fewer than 650 HLA-typed donors. Of the 300 to 400 genotyped donors, roughly 85% fell in the genetic ancestry cluster associated with self-reported Caucasian donors. The study was designed to test whether signatures of past pathogen exposure could be identified by cataloging public T cell receptors. The T cell repertoires of some 670 subjects were profiled by immunosequencing and related to cytomegalovirus serostatus. Along with the approximately 700-subject first cohort, a separate validation cohort of 120 different subjects was used. The study combined high-throughput TCR immunosequencing, statistical association of individual TCRs with disease status, and machine learning to predict cytomegalovirus infection status. To study patterns of TCR occurrence, a later analysis re-analyzed previously published TCR beta repertoires from around 670 donors and added high-resolution HLA genotyping. Rather than using new phenotypic data, the later analysis identified candidate immune exposures from TCR beta sequences and from how often those sequences occurred across donors. An earlier analysis of approximately 640 of the donors applied high-throughput TCR beta sequencing to assess whether each TCR beta V gene segment acted as functional or pseudogenic. Donor age, sex, ethnicity and CMV serostatus were compiled alongside the repertoire data. A later genetic analysis used genome-wide SNP genotypes for about three fifths of the 666 donors, treating that subset as a discovery cohort. Every repertoire in the discovery cohort had been generated on one and the same sequencing platform. HLA typing covered class I and class II loci at four-digit resolution. Typing coverage varied by locus: roughly 620-640 donors for A, B, C, DRB1 and DQB1; roughly 510 for DQA1; about 590 for DPA1; around 490 for DPB1. Four or five DR-DQ haplotypes were handled as single units for association and clustering because linkage in the cohort was strong. Among 350 to 400 genotyped donors of the cohort, an average of around 240,000 unique TCR beta nucleotide sequences were sequenced per donor, around 18% of them non-productive. Overall results and qualifications from the work: A later analysis found that TCR association rates varied across HLA loci, with DRB1 alleles showing the most associated TCRs and HLA-C alleles the fewest. In a later genetic analysis, a missense DCLRE1C variant was associated with V-gene and J-gene trimming of TCR beta chains, and the association was replicated in an independent cohort. In a later genetic analysis, fewer N-insertions in productive TCRs were reported among donors in an Asian-associated ancestry cluster than the roughly 700-donor mean. Because counts were too low, 15 to 20 rarely observed V segments, including chromosome 9 orphons, were excluded from the earlier analysis of under 650 of the donors. The classifier was reported to diagnose cytomegalovirus status with high specificity and sensitivity in both the original cohort and the validation cohort. Across donors, most TCR sequences were observed very rarely, whereas some public TCRs were present in many individuals. In vitro tests confirmed that three of the cytomegalovirus-associated TCR beta chains recognize cytomegalovirus antigens. This cohort had only TCR beta chains sequenced, and the lack of alpha or paired-chain data limited which features could be detected. The only immune exposure information available for the cohort was CMV serostatus. A cluster of highly shared sequence variants was judged likely to be a technical artifact of the sequencing pipeline. A later analysis found that most CMV-associated TCR beta chains appeared HLA-restricted, with HLA associations seemingly driven largely by CMV exposure. Compared with equally common non-associated chains, HLA-associated TCR beta chains in a later analysis were more clonally expanded and had lower generation probabilities. Broadly in line with IMGT annotations, most TCR beta V segments showed up in productive rearrangements about 90% or about 30% of the time in an earlier analysis of under 700 of the donors. Specific HLA alleles were associated with about 17,000 TCR beta sequences at a false discovery rate of 0.05 in a later analysis. When HLA alleles, especially DR and DQ, strongly co-occurred, attributing TCR associations to individual alleles was difficult. The study gave a list of 150 to 200 TCR beta chains associated with cytomegalovirus. A later analysis reported that several top co-occurrence clusters appeared linked to parvovirus B19, influenza, CMV and Epstein-Barr virus. Linkage disequilibrium might explain the correlated functional status among segregating V segments, but an unknown experimental factor could not be excluded. According to the authors, the approach could potentially be generalized to other disease states and immunological phenotypes. A further reported finding was that TCR beta sequences accurately predicted the HLA-A and HLA-B alleles for most subjects in the first cohort. Presence/absence analyses assumed roughly uniform sequencing depth across donors, an assumption that may not hold. Because HLA typing was missing for some donors at each locus, association tests included only the typed subset.

In total, approximately 690 healthy bone marrow donors made up the cohort. At the time of sampling, all cohort members were nominally healthy, though unrecorded immune exposures were likely present. The donor was CMV seropositive and was included in the group of 250 to 350 seropositive cohort members. Each donor provided a peripheral blood sample, and peripheral blood mononuclear cells were used for TCR beta sequencing. Genomic DNA extraction from the blood cell samples was performed with the Qiagen DNeasy Blood Extraction Kit. Library creation used the immunoSEQ multiplex PCR assay. The multiplex PCR relied on a mix of 60 forward primers for TCR Vbeta segments and 13 reverse primers for TCR Jbeta segments. A multiplex PCR assay on genomic DNA amplified the CDR3 region of rearranged TCR beta genes. On the Illumina HiSeq System, the amplified TCR beta libraries were sequenced as 87-base-pair reads. The published analysis was carried out like this. A later analysis tallied 75 million to 95 million unique TCR beta chains across the 550 to 850 repertoires, and about 12 million of those chains were shared by two or more donors. To remove PCR and sequencing errors, raw reads were error-corrected and collapsed into unique sequences using a nearest-neighbor algorithm that merged closely related sequences. Alignment of CDR3 sequences to IMGT reference sequences was used to assign V, D and J gene segments. For a sequence to be retained, a match of at least six nucleotides was required to both a V gene segment and a J gene segment. A rearrangement counted as productive if the CDR3 had no stop codons and remained in frame with V and J, and every other rearrangement counted as non-productive. CDR3 was defined by IMGT convention, running from the second conserved V-encoded cysteine to the conserved J-encoded phenylalanine. The earlier analysis of about 610 of the donors excluded any sequence lacking an unambiguous match to a single V gene segment. In an earlier analysis of roughly 600 of the donors, a V segment was called functional when productive rearrangements were above 56.7%, and segregating when the standard deviation between donors exceeded 5%. A statistical classification framework was built for diagnosing cytomegalovirus status from the catalog of TCR beta chain sequences. A later analysis assigned V and J genes by comparing TCR nucleotide sequences with IMGT/GENE-DB human TR gene sequences. In a later analysis, CDR3 sequences and most-parsimonious VDJ recombination scenarios were assigned using the TCRdist pipeline. In a later analysis, each TCR beta chain was defined by its CDR3 amino acid sequence together with its V-gene family, and reads lacking a unique V-gene family were excluded. In a later analysis, nearly 600 highly shared, low-generation-probability nucleotide sequences were removed to address suspected cross-contamination and a sequencing artifact. In a later analysis, a clonal expansion index for each public chain was calculated from normalized within-repertoire ranks of inferred template counts. In a later analysis, generation probabilities were computed with a VDJ recombination model fitted to out-of-frame rearrangements, and the resulting probabilities were checked against IGoR. Hypergeometric tests were used in a later analysis to score TCR-TCR, TCR-HLA and TCR-CMV co-occurrence, with a repertoire-size bias correction applied to the TCR pairs. False discovery rates were estimated in a later analysis by permuting HLA or CMV assignments 20 times. A later analysis grouped co-occurring TCRs with DBSCAN, adding TCRdist sequence similarity when clustering within HLA-allele-positive subsets. Repertoires with fewer than 30,000 or more than 120,000 public chains, plus five repertoires with anomalous nucleotide sharing, were excluded from co-occurrence clustering. Entries here come from immuneACCESS through TCRdb and include only in-frame sequences with V and J called. Some clones fail to appear in such tables; in the studies checked, an unresolved V gene covers under half of the shortfall, and the cause of the remainder is unknown. V, J and clone size reflect that table, while D and trimming were determined from the DNA. Counted in this sample were some 120,000 clones; just under 75% of them appeared once. Of the sample, 6% to 8.5% falls within the top ten clones.

The clonotype comes from a man aged 35-49 years in good health and CMV-seropositive. Sequencing was done on a sample of PBMCs.

The sequence in DNA is TGTGCCAGCAGCCCGGACAGGGCCCAGCCCCAGCATTTT. It encodes CASSPDRAQPQHF. The chain joins TRBV27 to TRBJ1-5, and 8 bases in between align with TRBD1. The CDR1 and CDR2 encoded by the germline V gene (reference sequence) are MNHEY and SMNVEV. The CDR3 measures 13 amino acids from cysteine to phenylalanine. Just CDR3 DNA is preserved here, 39 bases in frame from base 1. Clipping removes 6 bases from V and 7 bases from J, with 5 as the unmatched junction base count.